This TCR beta chain stems from a study of T cell repertoires in cytomegalovirus infection. For the study at large: Well-studied HLA-B-restricted CMV epitopes were used in the study alongside recently identified HLA-C-restricted ones. CMV infection and matching HLA type were both indicated by public TCR beta signatures. Whole-study results and caveats: Cumulative frequency of public TCR beta families picked out carriers of CMV plus the relevant HLA.

Concerning this clonotype: As yet, its antigen is unknown.

V lost 5 bases to trimming and J lost 1 base, with 8 bases between them. This CDR3 has 13 amino acids. From the reads, TCRdb called clonotypes with MiXCR, one entry per CDR3 protein. The data show roughly 220,000 distinct CDR3 sequences, 35% to 40% seen once. The input for sequencing was CD8+ T cells from cultured PBMCs, taken from culture after CMV antigen stimulation. This clonotype was obtained from a human donor in good health (CMV status not recorded). Some clones in this sample may be carry-over from other donors' samples. V and J are TRBV12-3 or TRBV12-4 and TRBJ1-1; D is uncertain. DNA for the CDR3: TGTGCCAGCAGTACCAACCCGAACACTGAAGCTTTCTTT. It is translated as CASSTNPNTEAFF.